The next 8 T cell receptor beta chains were all read from a single sample in a study of Ad26.COV2.S vaccination and SARS-CoV-2 variants (dated by TCRdb to about 2021). This sample's treatment or condition label indicates: roughly 20 received Ad26.COV2.S at low or high dose, single or two shots; 5 received placebo; per-sample allocation not given. For vaccine and placebo recipients, the sequenced repertoires came from samples collected on day 63 after the first injection. The library was generated by the immunoSEQ multiplex PCR assay. Entries here come from immuneACCESS through TCRdb and include only in-frame sequences with V and J called. Some clones fail to appear in such tables; in the studies checked, an unresolved V gene covers under half of the shortfall, and the cause of the remainder is unknown. The sample table contains about 350,000 clones; only one count was recorded for about 88% of them. Roughly 10% of the sample is held by the ten biggest clonotypes.

The starting material was peripheral blood, obtained in a trial of Ad26.COV2.S vaccine versus placebo. Receptor source: a person between 18 and 60 years old who received the Ad26.COV2.S COVID-19 vaccine or a placebo.

The chain combines TRBV19 with TRBJ2-7; TRBD1 matches 8 bases. The V segment lost 6 bases and the J segment 3 bases; nucleotides outside the gene matches: 7. The CDR3 sequence is 14 residues long. The germline CDR1 and CDR2 sequences are LNHDA and SQIVND (reference sequence). CDR3: CASSVMDRDYEQYF. DNA for the CDR3: TGTGCCAGTAGCGTGATGGACAGGGACTACGAGCAGTACTTC.

This sequence joins TRBV9 and TRBJ2-1; TRBD1 matches at 7 bases. V lost 3 bases to trimming and J lost 5 bases; unmatched junction nucleotides: 8. This CDR3 is 15 amino acids long. Looked up from germline, CDR1 is SGDLS and CDR2 is YYNGEE. Written as DNA, the CDR3 is TGTGCCAGCAGCGATTTCGGGACAGAGGACAATGAGCAGTTCTTC. Amino acids: CASSDFGTEDNEQFF. Full variable domain (outside the CDR3, taken from reference TRBV9 and TRBJ2-1): DSGVTQTPKHLITATGQRVTLRCSPRSGDLSVYWYQQSLDQGLQFLIQYYNGEERAKGNILERFSAQQFPDLHSELNLSSLELGDSALYFCASSDFGTEDNEQFFGPGTRLTVL.

V and J are TRBV6-2 or TRBV6-3 and TRBJ1-2; 12 positions agree with TRBD1. After removal of 5 bases from V and 6 bases from J, the junction contained 7 bases not matched to a gene. Looked up from germline, CDR1 is MNHEY and CDR2 is SVGEGT. This CDR3 contains 15 residues. Here the CDR3 DNA reads TGTGCCAGCAGTAGGGACAGGGGGCACCTTGATGGCTACACCTTC. Protein product: CASSRDRGHLDGYTF.

The chain has TRBV4-3 and TRBJ1-6, with TRBD1 identical over 10 bases. Germline V gives CDR1 LGHNA, CDR2 YSLEER. V gave up 1 base and J gave up 3 bases; unmatched junction bases: 3. The CDR3 length is 17 residues. The CDR3 reads CASSQGDRGFYNSPLHF. In nucleotides, the CDR3 is TGCGCCAGCAGCCAAGGGGACAGGGGATTCTATAATTCACCCCTCCACTTT.

The chain joins TRBV5-6 to TRBJ2-1; TRBD2 aligns across 10 bases. CDR1 and CDR2 from the germline V gene are SGHDT and YYEEEE. The CDR3 is 15 residues long. Trimming cost V 0 bases and J 7 bases; bases outside gene matches: 4. CDR3 DNA: TGTGCCAGCAGCTTGGTAGCGGGAGGCAGAAATGAGCAGTTCTTC. As protein: CASSLVAGGRNEQFF. Variable domain in full (rest from reference TRBV5-6 and TRBJ2-1): DAGVTQSPTHLIKTRGQQVTLRCSPKSGHDTVSWYQQALGQGPQFIFQYYEEEERQRGNFPDRFSGHQFPNYSSELNVNALLLGDSALYLCASSLVAGGRNEQFFGPGTRLTVL.

The chain links TRBV3-1 (or the pseudogene TRBV3-2) to TRBJ2-7, with D perhaps TRBD2 (6 bases). From germline, CDR1 is LGHDT and CDR2 YNNKEL (reference sequence). Deletions cut 4 bases from V and 2 bases from J, with 12 bases between. The CDR3 spans 14 residues. The CDR3 DNA reads TGTGCCAGCAGCCGGGGTAGCGGAACCTACGAGCAGTACTTC. It is translated as CASSRGSGTYEQYF.

A remark on this clone: The sample contains more than one DNA sequence encoding this CDR3. The chain carries TRBV28 and TRBJ1-5; no reliable D call. Germline CDR1 and CDR2: MDHEN and SYDVKM. CDR3 size: 12 residues. V shed 5 bases and J shed 4 bases, with 6 bases lying between them. The CDR3 DNA follows: TGTGCCAGCAGTCTCTTAAATCAGCCCCAGCATTTT. It encodes CASSLLNQPQHF.

This chain joins TRBV7-9 and TRBJ2-5, with D perhaps assigned TRBD1 or TRBD2 (5 bases each). V gave up 2 bases and J gave up 5 bases, with 9 bases separating them. The CDR3 consists of 13 residues. The germline V gene has CDR1 SEHNR and CDR2 FQNEAQ (reference sequence). DNA for the CDR3: TGTGCCAGCAGCTTATGGGGGTCGGAGACCCAGTACTTC. It is translated as CASSLWGSETQYF.